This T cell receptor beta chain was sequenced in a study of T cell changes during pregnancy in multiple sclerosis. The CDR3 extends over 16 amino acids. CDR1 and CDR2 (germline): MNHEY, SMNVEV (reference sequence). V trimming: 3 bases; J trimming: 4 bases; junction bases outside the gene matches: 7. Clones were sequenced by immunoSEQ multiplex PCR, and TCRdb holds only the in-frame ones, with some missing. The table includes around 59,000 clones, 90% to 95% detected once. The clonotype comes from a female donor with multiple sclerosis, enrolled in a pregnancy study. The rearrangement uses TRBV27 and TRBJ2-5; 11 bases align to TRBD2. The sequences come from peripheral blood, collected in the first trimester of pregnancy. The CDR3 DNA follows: TGTGCCAGCAGTTTGTACGCCGGGACTAGCGGAGAGACCCAGTACTTC. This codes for CASSLYAGTSGETQYF.